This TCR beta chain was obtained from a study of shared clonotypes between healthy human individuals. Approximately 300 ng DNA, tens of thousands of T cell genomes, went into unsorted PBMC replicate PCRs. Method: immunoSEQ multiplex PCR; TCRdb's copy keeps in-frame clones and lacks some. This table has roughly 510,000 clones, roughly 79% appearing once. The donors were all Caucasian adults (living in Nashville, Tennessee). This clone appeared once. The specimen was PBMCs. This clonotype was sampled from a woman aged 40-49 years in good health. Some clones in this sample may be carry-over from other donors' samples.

In DNA form, the CDR3 reads TGTGCGAGCGCAGGCATGAACACTGAAGCTTTCTTT. Translating gives CASAGMNTEAFF. This chain links TRBV2 with TRBJ1-1; D is unclear. Germline-derived CDR1 and CDR2 are SNHLY and FYNNEI. The CDR3 loop spans 12 amino acids. Supplemented by reference TRBV2 and TRBJ1-1, the full variable domain reads EPEVTQTPSHQVTQMGQEVILRCVPISNHLYFYWYRQILGQKVEFLVSFYNNEISEKSEIFDDQFSVERPDGSNFTLKIRSTKLEDSAMYFCASAGMNTEAFFGQGTRLTVV.